Listed below are T cell receptor beta chains from one sample, sequenced in a study of T cells in localized non-small cell lung cancer. Some clones are missing from TCRdb's copy, which holds only in-frame ones; the method was immunoSEQ multiplex PCR. The profile covers approximately 2,500 clones, with around 40% appearing a single time and 24% taken by the ten largest. The sequencing here drew on normal lung tissue next to the tumor, taken before any cancer treatment. Source of these receptors: a male donor older than 55 with stage I lung adenocarcinoma. CDR3s leave out the opening cysteine and the closing phenylalanine or tryptophan. The order of the fields is J gene, V gene, CDR3 protein.

>TRBJ2-7|TRBV15
ATSSGPGQPPYEQY
>TRBJ1-2|TRBV28
ASRVANYGYT
>TRBJ2-5|TRBV6-8
ASSRAENQETQY
>TRBJ1-2|TRBV9
ASSSSTQVDGYT
>TRBJ1-5|TRBV6-8
ASRGEGVQGEPQH
>TRBJ2-2|TRBV6-8
ASSRDRVGPNTGELF
>TRBJ1-2|TRBV28
ASSTPGREGSGYT
>TRBJ1-1|TRBV7-2
ASSFQGNTEAF
>TRBJ2-6|TRBV18
ASSPSGANVLT
>TRBJ1-4|TRBV28
ASSTTGQSYEKLF